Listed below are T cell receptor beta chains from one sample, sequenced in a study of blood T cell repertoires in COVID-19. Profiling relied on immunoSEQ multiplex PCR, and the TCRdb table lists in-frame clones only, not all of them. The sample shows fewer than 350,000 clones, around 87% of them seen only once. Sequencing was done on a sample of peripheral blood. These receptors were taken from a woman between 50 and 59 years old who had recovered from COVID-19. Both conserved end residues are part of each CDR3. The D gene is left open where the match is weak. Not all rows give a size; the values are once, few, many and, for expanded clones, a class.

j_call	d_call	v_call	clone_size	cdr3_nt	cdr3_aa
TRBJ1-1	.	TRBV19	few	TGTGCCAGTATCAAGGGAGGACACATGAACACTGAAGCTTTCTTT	CASIKGGHMNTEAFF
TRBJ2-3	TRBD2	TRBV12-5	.	TGTGCTAGTGGTTTTTCTAGCGGGGGGACCACAGATACGCAGTATTTT	CASGFSSGGTTDTQYF
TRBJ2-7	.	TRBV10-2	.	TGCGCCAGTTCCCAGGGGTACTACGAGCAGTACTTC	CASSQGYYEQYF
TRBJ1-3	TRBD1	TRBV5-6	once	TGTGCCAGCAGCCTCTTTGGGGACAGGGAAAGAAACACCATATATTTT	CASSLFGDRERNTIYF
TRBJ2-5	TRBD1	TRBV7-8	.	TGTGCCAGCAGCCTAACAGGGGGCCAAGAGACCCAGTACTTC	CASSLTGGQETQYF
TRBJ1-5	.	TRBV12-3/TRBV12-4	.	TGTGCCAGCAGACGGACAGTTAATCAGCCCCAGCATTTT	CASRRTVNQPQHF
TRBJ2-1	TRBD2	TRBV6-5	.	TGTGCCACTTTAACTAGCGGGAACAATGAGCAGTTCTTC	CATLTSGNNEQFF
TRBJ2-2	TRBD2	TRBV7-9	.	TGTGCCAGCAGCTTCTCGACTAGCGGGACCAACACCGGGGAGCTGTTTTTT	CASSFSTSGTNTGELFF
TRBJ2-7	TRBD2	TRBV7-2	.	TGTGCCAGCAGATTTTCTAGCGGGGGGGCAACCTACGAGCAGTACTTC	CASRFSSGGATYEQYF
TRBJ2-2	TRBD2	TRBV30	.	TGTGCCGCGGTAGCGGGAGGAACTTATACCGGGGAGCTGTTTTTT	CAAVAGGTYTGELFF
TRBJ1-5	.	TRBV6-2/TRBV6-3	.	TGTGCCAGCAGTTACTCACAGGGAGGGCTAGATCAGCCCCAGCATTTT	CASSYSQGGLDQPQHF
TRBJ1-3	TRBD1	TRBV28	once	TGTGCCTGTATGACAGGGGTCTCTGGAAACACCATATATTTT	CACMTGVSGNTIYF
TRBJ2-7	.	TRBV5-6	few	TGTGCCAGCAGCTTGGGGCCGGCCGGGAACTACGAGCAGTACTTC	CASSLGPAGNYEQYF
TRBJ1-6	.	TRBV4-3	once	TGCGCCAGCAGCCGTCGGCAGGGTTCTAATTCACCCCTCCACTTT	CASSRRQGSNSPLHF
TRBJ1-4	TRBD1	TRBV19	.	TGTGCCAGTAGGCAGACAGGGGGCCGTGAAAAACTGTTTTTT	CASRQTGGREKLFF
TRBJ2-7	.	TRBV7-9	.	TGTGCCAGCAGCCTGCCTGGGAGTAGGGTTTCCGAGCAGTACTTC	CASSLPGSRVSEQYF
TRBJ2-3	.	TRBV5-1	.	TGCGCCAGCAGCTTGGATAGCCACTCGACAGATACGCAGTATTTT	CASSLDSHSTDTQYF
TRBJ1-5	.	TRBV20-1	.	TGCAGTGCTAGTTTGGGCCTGAATCAGCCCCAGCATTTT	CSASLGLNQPQHF
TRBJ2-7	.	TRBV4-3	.	TGCGCCAGCAGCCAAGAGGTCAGGAACGTCCCCTACGAGCAGTACTTC	CASSQEVRNVPYEQYF
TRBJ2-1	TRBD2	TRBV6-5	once	TGTGCCAGCAGGATTTCCCGGGGGGATGAGCAGTTCTTC	CASRISRGDEQFF
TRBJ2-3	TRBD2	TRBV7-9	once	TGTGCCAGCAGCTTACGGGGGGGCCTGGATACGCAGTATTTT	CASSLRGGLDTQYF
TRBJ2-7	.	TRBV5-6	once	TGTGCCAGCACCTTCAGGGGCCCCTCCTACGAGCAGTACTTC	CASTFRGPSYEQYF
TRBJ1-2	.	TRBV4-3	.	TGCGCCAGCAGCCAAGGCTTGGGGGGAGTCTATGGCTACACCTTC	CASSQGLGGVYGYTF
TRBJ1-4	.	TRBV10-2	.	TGCGCCAGCAGTGAGTCTGATGCGGCCATGAATGAAAAACTGTTTTTT	CASSESDAAMNEKLFF
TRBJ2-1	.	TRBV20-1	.	TGCAGTGCTAGTGAGACAGGTAACTACAATGAGCAGTTCTTC	CSASETGNYNEQFF
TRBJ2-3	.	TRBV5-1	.	TGCGCCAGCAGCCCCATTGGGAGTTACCCCCAAGATACGCAGTATTTT	CASSPIGSYPQDTQYF
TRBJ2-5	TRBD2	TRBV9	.	TGTGCCAGCAGCGTAGATCTAGCGGGGCGGGCCCAGTACTTC	CASSVDLAGRAQYF
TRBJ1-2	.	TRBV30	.	TGTGCCTGGAGTGTACTTCGTAGGGGGAACTATGGCTACACCTTC	CAWSVLRRGNYGYTF
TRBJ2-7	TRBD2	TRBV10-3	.	TGTGCCATCAGTGAGCGGACTAGCGTCTACGAGCAGTACTTC	CAISERTSVYEQYF
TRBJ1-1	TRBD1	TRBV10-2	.	TGCGCCAGCCGCCCGGCGGGGACAGGGTCCGAAGCTTTCTTT	CASRPAGTGSEAFF
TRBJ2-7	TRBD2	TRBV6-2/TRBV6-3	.	TGTGCCAGCAGTTACTCGAAATTCGGGAGGATCTCCTACGAGCAGTACTTC	CASSYSKFGRISYEQYF
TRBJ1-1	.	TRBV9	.	TGTGCCAGCAGCCCCAGGACAGCCAACACTGAAGCTTTCTTT	CASSPRTANTEAFF
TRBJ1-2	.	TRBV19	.	TGTGCCAGTAGTCCGCTCGGGGGGACCTATGGCTACACCTTC	CASSPLGGTYGYTF
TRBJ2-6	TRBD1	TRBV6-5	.	TGTGCCAGCACCAGGACAGGGGCAGTCCTGACTTTC	CASTRTGAVLTF
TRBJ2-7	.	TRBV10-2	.	TGCGCCAGCAGGGACCAGGGGTACGAGCAGTACTTC	CASRDQGYEQYF
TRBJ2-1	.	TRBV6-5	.	TGTGCCAGCAGTTACGGGCTAGCCGGCGTTGAGCAGTTCTTC	CASSYGLAGVEQFF
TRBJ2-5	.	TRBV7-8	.	TGTGCCAGCAGCGGTCGCAGGGTTCAGACCCAGTACTTC	CASSGRRVQTQYF
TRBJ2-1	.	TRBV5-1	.	TGCGCCAGCAGCTTGGGAGGCAATGAGCAGTTCTTC	CASSLGGNEQFF
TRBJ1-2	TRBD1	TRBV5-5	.	TGTGCCAGCAGCCCCAACCCGGGACAGTATGGCTACACCTTC	CASSPNPGQYGYTF
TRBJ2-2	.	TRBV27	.	TGTGCCAGCAGTTTAGAGACTCCGGGGGAGGCTCACACCGGGGAGCTGTTTTTT	CASSLETPGEAHTGELFF
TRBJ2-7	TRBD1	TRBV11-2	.	TGTGCCAGCAGCCGCCGGACAGGGACTCCACACGAGCAGTACTTC	CASSRRTGTPHEQYF